This record concerns one TCR beta chain sequence. The antigen remains unidentified. This sample is part of a study of cytomegalovirus exposure and HLA in healthy donors. PCR used 60 Vbeta primers and 13 Jbeta primers. TCRdb's table, derived via immunoSEQ multiplex PCR, lists solely in-frame clones and lacks some. The sample yields 150,000 to 200,000 clones, around 84% seen once. General study points: Roughly uniform depth of sequencing across donors was assumed in presence/absence analyses. Cytomegalovirus-associated TCR beta chains were listed, numbering over 150.

The CDR3 totals 19 residues. Trimming cost V 0 bases and J 0 bases; bases outside gene matches: 9. Germline lookup yields CDR1 LGHNA and CDR2 YSLEER. The chain is built from TRBV4-3 and TRBJ2-1, with 9 nucleotides matching TRBD2. This receptor was identified in a man aged 18 to 35 in good health and CMV-seronegative. Material for sequencing was PBMCs. CDR3 sequence (DNA): TGCGCCAGCAGCCAAGATTTAGCGGGAGTGGGAAGCTCCTACAATGAGCAGTTCTTC. Translation gives CASSQDLAGVGSSYNEQFF.